A single sample gave rise to the 16 T cell receptor beta chains below, sequenced in a study of blood T cell repertoires in COVID-19. Generated by immunoSEQ multiplex PCR, the TCRdb table keeps only in-frame clones and is missing some. The data contain 95,000 or so clones, approximately 88% of them singletons. The sample was peripheral blood. The receptors were gathered from a woman in her seventies with acute or convalescent COVID-19.

This clone has a single count. V and J are TRBV5-1 and TRBJ2-1; the D gene is possibly TRBD1 (6 bases). The germline V gene encodes CDR1 SGHRS and CDR2 YFSETQ. The CDR3 covers 15 residues. Trimming took off 3 bases at V and 1 base at J, with 11 bases between the two ends. Here the CDR3 reads CASSSGTMSYNEQFF. CDR3 sequence (DNA): TGCGCCAGCAGCTCCGGGACAATGTCCTACAATGAGCAGTTCTTC.

The chain has TRBV6-5 and TRBJ2-1, with TRBD2 identical over 8 bases. Unmatched junction bases numbered 7, after V lost 2 bases and J lost 7 bases. The CDR3 is made up of 15 amino acids. Per the germline V gene, CDR1 is MNHEY and CDR2 is SVGAGI. The CDR3 sequence is CASSYGGRTVNEQFF. CDR3 bases: TGTGCCAGCAGTTACGGCGGGAGGACGGTGAATGAGCAGTTCTTC.

The rearrangement links TRBV19 to TRBJ1-6, with a possible D match to TRBD1 (5 bases). CDR1 and CDR2 (germline): LNHDA, SQIVND (reference sequence). Deletions cut 5 bases from V and 10 bases from J, with 15 bases between. CDR3 length: 14 residues. The CDR3 here is CASSPRQGGSPLHF. As DNA, the CDR3 is TGTGCCAGTAGTCCCCGTCAGGGAGGATCACCCCTCCACTTT.

This clone has a handful of counts. J is TRBJ1-4 and V is TRBV9; perhaps TRBD1 as D (6 bases). The CDR3 consists of 14 residues. Germline V lookup: CDR1 SGDLS, CDR2 YYNGEE. Trimming took 5 bases from V and 5 from J, leaving 13 bases between them. Here the CDR3 DNA reads TGTGCCAGCAGTCCCGGACAGCCGAATGAAAAACTGTTTTTT. Amino acid sequence: CASSPGQPNEKLFF.

The V and J genes are TRBV28 and TRBJ1-2; 7 bases are shared with TRBD1. Germline CDR1 reads MDHEN; CDR2 reads SYDVKM. The CDR3 consists of 14 residues. V was pared by 5 bases and J by 0 bases, with 3 bases of the junction left unmatched. The CDR3, as DNA: TGTGCCAGCAGTGGCAGGGGGACTAACTATGGCTACACCTTC. The encoded protein is CASSGRGTNYGYTF.

V usage is TRBV7-9 and J usage is TRBJ2-1; 8 positions agree with TRBD1. J lost 3 bases, V lost 5 bases, and 15 bases had no gene match. The CDR3 loop spans 18 amino acids. CDR1 is SEHNR and CDR2 is FQNEAQ in the germline V gene (reference sequence). CDR3 DNA sequence: TGTGCCAGCAGCCAAGACCCCGGACAGGGTTTTTTCTACAATGAGCAGTTCTTC. Translated, it gives CASSQDPGQGFFYNEQFF.

The V and J genes are TRBV2 and TRBJ2-6; D is perhaps TRBD2 (5 bases). This CDR3 has 14 residues. V was trimmed by 6 bases and J by 0 bases, leaving 6 bases between them. Germline V lookup: CDR1 SNHLY, CDR2 FYNNEI. The CDR3 region is CASRLGSGANVLTF. The CDR3 region has the DNA TGTGCCAGCAGACTAGGCTCTGGGGCCAACGTCCTGACTTTC. Complete variable domain (other parts from reference TRBV2 and TRBJ2-6): EPEVTQTPSHQVTQMGQEVILRCVPISNHLYFYWYRQILGQKVEFLVSFYNNEISEKSEIFDDQFSVERPDGSNFTLKIRSTKLEDSAMYFCASRLGSGANVLTFGAGSRLTVL.

The V call is TRBV15, the J call TRBJ1-6; D unresolved. Germline assignment: CDR1 LNHNV and CDR2 YYDKDF (reference sequence). This CDR3 is 13 amino acids long. The V end was cut by 0 bases, the J end by 10 bases, with 7 bases between. CDR3 nucleotide sequence: TGTGCCACCAGCAGAGATCCGGGGTCACCCCTCCACTTT. Translation gives CATSRDPGSPLHF.

This sequence joins TRBV7-9 and TRBJ2-1; the match to TRBD1 covers 12 bases. Germline CDR1 SEHNR, CDR2 FQNEAQ (reference sequence). The CDR3 spans 14 residues. V shed 6 bases and J 8 bases; nucleotides not matched to a gene: 5. CDR3 residues: CASRGDRGLDEQFF. The CDR3 DNA reads TGTGCCAGCAGGGGGGACAGGGGGCTGGATGAGCAGTTCTTC.

The chain joins TRBV10-1 to TRBJ2-3; D unresolved. Germline V lookup: CDR1 WNHNN, CDR2 SYGVQD (reference sequence). Trimming took 2 bases from V and 4 from J, leaving 10 bases between them. This CDR3 spans 14 amino acids. The CDR3 nucleotides are TGCGCCAGCAGTGAGCCGCCTAACTCAGATACGCAGTATTTT. Its protein product is CASSEPPNSDTQYF.

The V and J genes are TRBV19 and TRBJ1-2; 7 nucleotides align to TRBD1. Germline V gives CDR1 LNHDA, CDR2 SQIVND (reference sequence). This CDR3 comprises 14 residues. Germline trimming cut 6 bases from V and 8 bases from J; bases unmatched to any gene: 12. CDR3 in DNA: TGTGCCAGTAGGGAAACAGGGGCTTATCGCGGCTACACCTTC. Its protein is CASRETGAYRGYTF.

The rearrangement links TRBV6-5 to TRBJ1-2; D unresolved. From germline, CDR1 is MNHEY and CDR2 SVGAGI. Trimming took off 0 bases at V and 5 bases at J, with 10 bases between the two ends. CDR3 length: 14 residues. The DNA of the CDR3 is TGTGCCAGCAGTTACTCCGGGGAACTATATGGCTACACCTTC. It encodes CASSYSGELYGYTF.

This chain connects TRBV10-1 to TRBJ1-3; D might be TRBD1 (6 bases). CDR1 and CDR2 from the germline V gene are WNHNN and SYGVQD (reference sequence). The CDR3 runs 13 residues. Trimming cost V 6 bases and J 5 bases, with 11 bases left between them. The CDR3 bases are TGCGCCAGCAGGGAGACAGGCCGAAACACCATATATTTT. Its protein product is CASRETGRNTIYF.

The rearrangement uses TRBV5-1 and TRBJ2-7; D perhaps matches TRBD1 (6 bases). CDR1 SGHRS and CDR2 YFSETQ come from the germline V gene. The CDR3 totals 14 residues. Trimming shortened V by 4 bases and J by 3 bases, and 14 bases separated the two germline ends. This chain's CDR3 is CASSGDIDDYEQYF. The CDR3 DNA follows: TGCGCCAGCAGCGGGGACATCGACGACTACGAGCAGTACTTC.

This rearrangement joins TRBV6-5 to TRBJ2-2, with 7 bases aligning to TRBD1. This CDR3 spans 14 amino acids. In germline, CDR1 is MNHEY, CDR2 SVGAGI. V dropped 3 bases and J dropped 6; count of bases not matched to a gene: 4. The CDR3 nucleotides read TGTGCCAGCAGTTATTACAGGGGAGCCGGGGAGCTGTTTTTT. Protein: CASSYYRGAGELFF.

A few counts support this clone. The gene calls are TRBV5-1 and TRBJ1-6, with 9 bases fitting TRBD1. V lost 4 bases and J lost 1; bases outside the gene matches: 9. The CDR3 runs 18 residues. Germline-derived CDR1 and CDR2 are SGHRS and YFSETQ. The CDR3 region has the DNA TGCGCCAGCAGCCAAGGGACAGGGCTGATTTCCTATAATTCACCCCTCCACTTT. Encoded protein: CASSQGTGLISYNSPLHF.